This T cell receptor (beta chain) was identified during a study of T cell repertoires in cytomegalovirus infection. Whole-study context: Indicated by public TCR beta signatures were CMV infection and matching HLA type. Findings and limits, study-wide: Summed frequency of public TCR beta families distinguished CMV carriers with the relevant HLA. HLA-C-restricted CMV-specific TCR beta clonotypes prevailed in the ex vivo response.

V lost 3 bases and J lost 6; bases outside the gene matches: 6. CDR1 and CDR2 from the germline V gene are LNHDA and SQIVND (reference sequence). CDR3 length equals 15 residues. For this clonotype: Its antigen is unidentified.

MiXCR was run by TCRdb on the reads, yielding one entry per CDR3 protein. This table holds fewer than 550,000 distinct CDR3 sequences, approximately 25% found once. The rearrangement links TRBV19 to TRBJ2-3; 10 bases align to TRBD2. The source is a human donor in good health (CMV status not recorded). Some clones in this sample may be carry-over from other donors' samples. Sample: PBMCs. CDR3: CASSISSGRTDTQYF. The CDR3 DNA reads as TGTGCCAGTAGTATCTCTAGCGGGAGAACGGATACGCAGTATTTT.